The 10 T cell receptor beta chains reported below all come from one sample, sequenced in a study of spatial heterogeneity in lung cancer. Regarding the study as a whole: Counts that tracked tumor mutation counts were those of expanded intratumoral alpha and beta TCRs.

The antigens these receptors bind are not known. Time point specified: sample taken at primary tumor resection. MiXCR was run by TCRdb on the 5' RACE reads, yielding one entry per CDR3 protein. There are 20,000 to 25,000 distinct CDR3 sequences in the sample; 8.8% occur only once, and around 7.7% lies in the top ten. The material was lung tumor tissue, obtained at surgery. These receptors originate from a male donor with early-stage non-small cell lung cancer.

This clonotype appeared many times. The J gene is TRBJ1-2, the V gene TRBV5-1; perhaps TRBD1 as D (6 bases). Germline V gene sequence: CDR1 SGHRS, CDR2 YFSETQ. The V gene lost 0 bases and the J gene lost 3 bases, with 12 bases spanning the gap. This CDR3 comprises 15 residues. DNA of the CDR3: TGCGCCAGCAGCTTGGGGCTGGGGGGCGACTATGGCTACACCTTC. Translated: CASSLGLGGDYGYTF.

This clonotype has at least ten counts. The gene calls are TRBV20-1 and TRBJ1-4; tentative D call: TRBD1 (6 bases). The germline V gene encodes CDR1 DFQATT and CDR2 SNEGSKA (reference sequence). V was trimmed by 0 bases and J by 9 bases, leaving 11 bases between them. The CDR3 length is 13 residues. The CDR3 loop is CSARDVGAKKLFF. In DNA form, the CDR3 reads TGCAGTGCTAGAGATGTGGGGGCGAAAAAACTGTTTTTT.

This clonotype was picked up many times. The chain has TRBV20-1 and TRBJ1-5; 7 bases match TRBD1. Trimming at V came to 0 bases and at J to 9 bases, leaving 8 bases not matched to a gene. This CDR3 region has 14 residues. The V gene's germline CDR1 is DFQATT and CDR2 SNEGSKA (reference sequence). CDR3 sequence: CSARDRGLNGPQHF. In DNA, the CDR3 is TGCAGTGCTAGAGATAGGGGGCTCAACGGGCCCCAGCATTTT.

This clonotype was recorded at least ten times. The CDR3 DNA reads TGTGCCAGCAGAAAATCCCCGACTTCACCCCTCCACTTT. Its translation is CASRKSPTSPLHF. This chain connects TRBV7-3 to TRBJ1-6; D is unclear. Per germline, CDR1 SGHTA and CDR2 FQGTGA. V was cut by 6 bases and J by 9 bases, with 12 bases left in between. This CDR3 contains 13 residues.

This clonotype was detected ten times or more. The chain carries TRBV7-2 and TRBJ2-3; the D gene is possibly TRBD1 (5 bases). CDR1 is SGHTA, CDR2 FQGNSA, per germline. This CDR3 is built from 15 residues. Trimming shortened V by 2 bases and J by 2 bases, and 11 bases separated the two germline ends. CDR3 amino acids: CASSLQGMSTDTQYF. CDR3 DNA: TGTGCCAGCAGCTTACAGGGAATGTCCACAGATACGCAGTATTTT. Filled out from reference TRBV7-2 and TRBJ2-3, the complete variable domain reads GAGVSQSPSNKVTEKGKDVELRCDPISGHTALYWYRQSLGQGLEFLIYFQGNSAPDKSGLPSDRFSAERTGGSVSTLTIQRTQQEDSAVYLCASSLQGMSTDTQYFGPGTRLTVL.

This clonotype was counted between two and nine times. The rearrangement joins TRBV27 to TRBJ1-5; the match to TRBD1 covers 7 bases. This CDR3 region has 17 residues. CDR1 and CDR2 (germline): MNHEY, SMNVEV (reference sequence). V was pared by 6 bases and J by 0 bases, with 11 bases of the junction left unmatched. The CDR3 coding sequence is TGTGCCAGCAGAAAGGCTGGACAGGCGTATAGCAATCAGCCCCAGCATTTT. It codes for CASRKAGQAYSNQPQHF.

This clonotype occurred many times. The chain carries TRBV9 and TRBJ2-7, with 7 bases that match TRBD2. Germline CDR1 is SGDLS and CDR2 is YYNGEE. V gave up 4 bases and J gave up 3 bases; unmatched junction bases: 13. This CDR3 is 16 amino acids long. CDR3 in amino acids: CASSPAGDRGDYEQYF. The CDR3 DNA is TGTGCCAGCAGCCCCGCGGGGGACCGGGGAGACTACGAGCAGTACTTC.

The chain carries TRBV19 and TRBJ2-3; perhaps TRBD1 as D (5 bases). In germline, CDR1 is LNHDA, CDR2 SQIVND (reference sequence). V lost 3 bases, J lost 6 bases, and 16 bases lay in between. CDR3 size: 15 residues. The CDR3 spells CASSMGHVDRDTQYF. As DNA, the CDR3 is TGTGCCAGTAGTATGGGGCACGTCGATCGGGATACGCAGTATTTT.

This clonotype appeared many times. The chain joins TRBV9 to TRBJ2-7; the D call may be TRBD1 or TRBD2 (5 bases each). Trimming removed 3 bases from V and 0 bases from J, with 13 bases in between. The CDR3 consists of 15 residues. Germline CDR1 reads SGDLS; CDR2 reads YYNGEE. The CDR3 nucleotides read TGTGCCAGCAGCGACGGGGCAGGGAGCTCCTACGAGCAGTACTTC. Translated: CASSDGAGSSYEQYF.

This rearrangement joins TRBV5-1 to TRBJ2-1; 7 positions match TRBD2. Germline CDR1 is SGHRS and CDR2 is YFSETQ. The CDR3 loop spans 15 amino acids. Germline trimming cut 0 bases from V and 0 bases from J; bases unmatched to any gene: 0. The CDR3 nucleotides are TGCGCCAGCAGCTTGGTAGCGGGCTCCTACAATGAGCAGTTCTTC. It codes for CASSLVAGSYNEQFF.